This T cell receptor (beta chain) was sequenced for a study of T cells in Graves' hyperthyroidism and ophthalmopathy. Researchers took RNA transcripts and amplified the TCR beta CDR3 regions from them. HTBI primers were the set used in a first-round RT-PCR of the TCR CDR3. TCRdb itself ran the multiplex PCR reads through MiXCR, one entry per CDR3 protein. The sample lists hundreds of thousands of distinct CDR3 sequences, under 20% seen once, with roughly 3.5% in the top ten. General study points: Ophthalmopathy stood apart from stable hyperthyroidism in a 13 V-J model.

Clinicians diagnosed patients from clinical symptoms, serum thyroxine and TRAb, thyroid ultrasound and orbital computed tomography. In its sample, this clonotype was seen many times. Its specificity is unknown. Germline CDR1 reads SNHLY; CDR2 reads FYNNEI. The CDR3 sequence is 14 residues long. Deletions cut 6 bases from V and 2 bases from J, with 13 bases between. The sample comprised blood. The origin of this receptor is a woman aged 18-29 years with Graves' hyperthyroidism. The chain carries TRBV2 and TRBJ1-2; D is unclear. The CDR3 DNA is TGTGCCAGCAGGGACCTACCCCCGAACTATGGCTACACCTTC. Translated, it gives CASRDLPPNYGYTF.